The 24 T cell receptor beta chains listed next were all sequenced from one sample in a study of regulatory T cells in long-lasting Graves disease. The time point: newly diagnosed GD, antithyroid drugs for less than 3 months. After RNA was extracted from PBMCs, the TCR library was made from it. Assembly of TCR beta libraries relied on iRepertoire HTBI primers together with Arm-PCR of CDR3 regions. One entry per CDR3 protein results from TCRdb running MiXCR on the multiplex PCR reads. The sample contains about 400,000 distinct CDR3 sequences, approximately 16% of which appear only once. The sample was also linked to a second study, of T cells in Graves' hyperthyroidism and ophthalmopathy.

The specimen was peripheral blood mononuclear cells (PBMCs), collected at new diagnosis, from a patient treated with antithyroid drugs. The origin of the receptors is a woman aged 40 to 55 with Graves disease.

This clonotype was recorded many times. J is TRBJ2-2 and V is TRBV6-1; D is unclear. This CDR3 comprises 13 residues. The germline V gene has CDR1 MNHNS and CDR2 SASEGT. V was clipped by 4 bases and J by 7 bases, with 10 bases between them. CDR3 residues: CASSARLHGELFF. DNA of the CDR3: TGTGCCAGCAGTGCTCGATTGCACGGGGAGCTGTTTTTT.

This clonotype came up many times. This chain connects TRBV11-1 to TRBJ2-3; no reliable D call. The CDR3 contains 13 residues. V was trimmed by 0 bases and J by 8 bases, leaving 9 bases between them. Germline CDR1 SGHAT, CDR2 FQDESV (reference sequence). The CDR3 nucleotides read TGTGCCAGCAGCTTAGCACGGCGATCTACGCAGTATTTT. Protein product: CASSLARRSTQYF.

As for this clonotype: It may be a read error: a sequence one base away is much more abundant. V gene TRBV7-3 combines with J gene TRBJ1-1; a possible D gene is TRBD1 (6 bases). V lost 7 bases, J lost 4 bases, and 13 bases lay in between. This CDR3 has 13 residues. Germline lookup yields CDR1 SGHTA and CDR2 FQGTGA. CDR3 DNA: TGTGCCAGCAACCCAGGGGTTACCACTGAAGCTTTCTTT. It codes for CASNPGVTTEAFF.

This clonotype showed up many times. This chain joins TRBV7-3 and TRBJ2-1, with D possibly TRBD2 on 6 matching bases. This CDR3 has 15 amino acids. The V gene's germline CDR1 is SGHTA and CDR2 FQGTGA. The V and J ends lost 3 bases and 8 bases respectively, with 17 bases between them. CDR3 region: CASSLGGTPLDEQFF. CDR3 DNA sequence: TGTGCCAGCAGCTTGGGCGGGACGCCCTTGGATGAGCAGTTCTTC.

This clonotype was seen many times. The rearrangement joins TRBV12-3 or TRBV12-4 to TRBJ1-2, with D possibly being TRBD1 (6 bases). Trimming left V 7 bases short and J 0 bases short, with 15 bases between. CDR3 size: 15 residues. CDR3 region: CASISRDKPNYGYTF. The CDR3 nucleotides are TGTGCCAGCATCAGCCGGGACAAACCTAACTATGGCTACACCTTC.

This clonotype showed up just a few times. V gene TRBV7-9 combines with J gene TRBJ2-2; D tentatively reads TRBD1 or TRBD2 (6 bases each). This CDR3 has 17 amino acids. The germline V and J ends were trimmed by 5 bases and 6 bases, with 22 bases remaining between them. Germline CDR1 SEHNR, CDR2 FQNEAQ (reference sequence). The CDR3 loop reads CASSPGSRVRGSGELFF. As DNA, the CDR3 is TGTGCCAGCAGCCCCGGGAGTCGCGTCAGGGGATCCGGGGAGCTGTTTTTT.

The chain joins TRBV11-2 to TRBJ1-1; a possible D gene is TRBD1 (6 bases). Deletions cut 4 bases from V and 0 bases from J, with 15 bases between. The CDR3 has 16 amino acids. Germline V gene sequence: CDR1 SGHAT, CDR2 FQNNGV. CDR3 DNA: TGTGCCAGCAGCTATACAGGGAATGGGATGAACACTGAAGCTTTCTTT. Protein product: CASSYTGNGMNTEAFF.

As for this clonotype: Germline and junction disagree at one end, which may indicate a read error. The rearrangement links TRBV7-9 to TRBJ2-3; D may be TRBD2 (6 bases). In germline, CDR1 is SEHNR, CDR2 FQNEAQ (reference sequence). The CDR3 contains 14 residues. The CDR3 reads CASSLALRDSPWDF. The CDR3 DNA sequence: TGTGCCAGCAGCTTAGCGCTTCGGGACTCGCCATGGGATTTT.

This clonotype was detected many times. The genes are TRBV7-2 and TRBJ2-1, with 8 positions matching TRBD1. J gave up 6 bases and V 1 base, and 8 bases lay outside the gene matches. The V gene's germline CDR1 is SGHTA and CDR2 FQGNSA. CDR3 length: 16 residues. The CDR3 spells CASSLVGQGRGNEQFF. The DNA of the CDR3 is TGTGCCAGCAGCTTAGTAGGACAGGGTAGGGGCAATGAGCAGTTCTTC.

This clonotype was picked up many times. V is TRBV12-3 or TRBV12-4 and J is TRBJ2-1, with 12 bases aligning to TRBD2. The CDR3 totals 15 residues. The V gene end was trimmed by 6 bases and the J gene end by 6 bases; junction bases not matched to a gene: 6. In nucleotides, the CDR3 is TGTGCCAGCAGCCTTCTAGCGGGAGGGGGCAATGAGCAGTTCTTC. Its translation is CASSLLAGGGNEQFF.

This clonotype was recorded many times. The genes are TRBV30 and TRBJ2-3; D might be TRBD1 or TRBD2, each matching 6 bases. Germline-derived CDR1 and CDR2 are GTSNPN and SVGIG (reference sequence). V was pared by 5 bases and J by 4 bases, with 16 bases between. The CDR3 has 14 amino acids. The CDR3 spells CAWSLGGRADTQYF. CDR3 DNA: TGTGCCTGGTCACTTGGGGGGCGGGCAGATACGCAGTATTTT.

For this clonotype: A clone one base away is much larger, so this may be a read error. This chain joins TRBV13 and TRBJ2-1, with 11 bases fitting TRBD2. This CDR3 comprises 15 residues. Germline assignment: CDR1 PRHDT and CDR2 FYEKMQ (reference sequence). Here the CDR3 DNA reads TGTGCCAGCAGCTTAGTGTCTAGCGGGAGGATCGAGCACTTCTTC. Translating gives CASSLVSSGRIEHFF.

This clonotype was counted ten times or more. This chain joins TRBV5-1 and TRBJ2-5; 7 bases align to TRBD1. The CDR3 sequence is 15 residues long. The ends lost 5 bases at V and 2 bases at J; junction bases unmatched: 9. Per germline, CDR1 SGHRS and CDR2 YFSETQ. The DNA for the CDR3 is TGCGCCAGCAGTACAGGGGATCAAATTCAAGAGACCCAGTACTTC. This translates into CASSTGDQIQETQYF. Using reference TRBV5-1 and TRBJ2-5 for the parts outside the CDR3, the full variable domain is KAGVTQTPRYLIKTRGQQVTLSCSPISGHRSVSWYQQTPGQGLQFLFEYFSETQRNKGNFPGRFSGRQFSNSRSEMNVSTLELGDSALYLCASSTGDQIQETQYFGPGTRLLVL.

The chain joins TRBV29-1 to TRBJ2-1; no clear D. Germline CDR1 is SQVTM and CDR2 is ANQGSEA. V was pared by 4 bases and J by 3 bases, with 7 bases between. This CDR3 has 12 residues. The CDR3 loop is CSVGVGYNEQFF. Written as DNA, the CDR3 is TGCAGCGTTGGGGTCGGCTACAATGAGCAGTTCTTC.

In this sample, this clonotype turned up many times. This chain links TRBV18 with TRBJ2-5; no firm D call. The V gene's germline CDR1 is KGHSH and CDR2 LQKENI. Between the trimmed V and J ends, which lost 0 bases and 5 bases, there was a span of 4 bases. The CDR3 has 12 residues. The CDR3 DNA reads TGTGCCAGCTCACCACCTCTTGAGACCCAGTACTTC. Encoded protein: CASSPPLETQYF.

The V gene is TRBV19, the J gene TRBJ2-1; 8 bases map to TRBD2. The V segment lost 3 bases and the J segment 6 bases; nucleotides outside the gene matches: 7. The CDR3 covers 15 residues. Looked up from germline, CDR1 is LNHDA and CDR2 is SQIVND (reference sequence). Written as DNA, the CDR3 is TGTGCCAGTAGTATTCAAAGCGGGAGAGGCAATGAGCAGTTCTTC. Translation gives CASSIQSGRGNEQFF.

There are many counts of this clonotype. This chain connects TRBV7-2 to TRBJ2-7; D is possibly TRBD1 (5 bases). Trimming took off 2 bases at V and 3 bases at J, with 17 bases between the two ends. The CDR3 sequence is 16 residues long. Germline-derived CDR1 and CDR2 are SGHTA and FQGNSA. In DNA, the CDR3 is TGTGCCAGCAGCTTAATTTTGCGGACACATAACTACGAGCAGTACTTC. Residues: CASSLILRTHNYEQYF.

The rearrangement joins TRBV12-3 or TRBV12-4 to TRBJ2-3; either TRBD1 or TRBD2 may supply D (6 bases each). Trimming removed 5 bases at V and 4 bases at J, with 10 bases between. The CDR3 is made up of 13 amino acids. The CDR3 loop reads CASSRGPPDTQYF. CDR3 DNA sequence: TGTGCCAGCAGTCGGGGGCCGCCAGATACGCAGTATTTT.

This clonotype was detected ten times or more. The chain joins TRBV12-3 or TRBV12-4 to TRBJ1-1; D is perhaps TRBD1 (6 bases). V gave up 3 bases and J gave up 8 bases, with 7 bases separating them. The CDR3 has 11 residues. CDR3 sequence (DNA): TGTGCCAGCAGTTTCGGACAGGAAGCTTTCTTT. Translating gives CASSFGQEAFF.

This clonotype came up many times. V gene TRBV6-5 combines with J gene TRBJ2-2; the D is unclear. The CDR3 runs 16 residues. In germline, CDR1 is MNHEY, CDR2 SVGAGI. V lost 4 bases and J lost 7, with 19 bases in between. The CDR3 here is CASSSTSLGALGELFF. In DNA form, the CDR3 reads TGTGCCAGCAGTTCGACCAGCCTGGGCGCACTCGGGGAGCTGTTTTTT.

This clonotype was counted only a few times. The chain has TRBV3-1 and TRBJ1-5; a possible D gene is TRBD1 (6 bases). Germline CDR1 and CDR2: LGHDT and YNNKEL (reference sequence). This CDR3 has 17 amino acids. V lost 4 bases and J 0 bases, leaving 16 bases between the germline ends. The CDR3 DNA reads as TGTGCCAGCAGCCCTGGGGGCGGGGGGTATAGCAATCAGCCCCAGCATTTT. Residues: CASSPGGGGYSNQPQHF.

This clonotype was seen many times. CDR3 sequence: CASSLPITDTQYF. The CDR3 DNA sequence: TGTGCCAGCAGCTTGCCAATCACAGATACGCAGTATTTT. The rearrangement joins TRBV7-2 to TRBJ2-3; the D is unclear. The CDR3 runs to 13 residues. V was trimmed by 3 bases and J by 2 bases, leaving 6 bases between them. Germline CDR1 and CDR2: SGHTA and FQGNSA.

In DNA form, the CDR3 reads TGCAGTGCTGCAGGTCTCTTAAATAGCAATCAGCCCCAGCATTTT. Amino acids: CSAAGLLNSNQPQHF. The V call is TRBV20-1, the J call TRBJ1-5; no clear D. Germline loops: CDR1 DFQATT, CDR2 SNEGSKA (reference sequence). This CDR3 is built from 15 residues. Trimming removed 5 bases at V and 0 bases at J, with 14 bases between.

This clonotype came up many times. The V and J genes are TRBV12-5 and TRBJ2-1; D uncertain. V lost 5 bases and J 6 bases, leaving 11 bases between the germline ends. CDR1 LGHNT and CDR2 FRNRAP come from the germline V gene. CDR3 size: 13 residues. The chain's CDR3 is CASGPLAGNEQFF. CDR3 coding DNA: TGTGCTAGTGGTCCCCTGGCAGGCAATGAGCAGTTCTTC.